The 12 T cell receptor beta chains listed next were all sequenced from one sample in a study of somatic mutations in cytotoxic T cells in rheumatoid arthritis. Sequencing used immunoSEQ multiplex PCR; TCRdb keeps in-frame clones, though not all of them. The sample yields 4,000 or so clones, about 93% seen once. Source material: CD8+ T cells sorted from blood. These receptors all stem from a woman aged 60-75 years with rheumatoid arthritis.

The chain joins TRBV6-6 to TRBJ2-7; D might be TRBD1 (5 bases). CDR1 is MNHNY and CDR2 is SVGAGI in the germline V gene (reference sequence). The CDR3 spans 14 residues. Between the trimmed V and J ends, which lost 0 bases and 1 base, there was a span of 7 bases. CDR3 sequence: CASSYSGPSYEQYF. For the CDR3, the DNA is TGTGCCAGCAGTTACTCGGGGCCTTCCTACGAGCAGTACTTC.

The chain carries TRBV4-1 and TRBJ2-1, with D maybe TRBD1 (6 bases). Germline V gene sequence: CDR1 MGHRA, CDR2 YSYEKL. Deletions cut 4 bases from V and 10 bases from J, with 8 bases between. The CDR3 length is 11 residues. The CDR3 nucleotides are TGCGCCAGCAGCCGGGGGACAGAGCAGTTCTTC. It codes for CASSRGTEQFF.

The chain uses TRBV10-3 and TRBJ2-3, with D possibly being TRBD2 (5 bases). The CDR3 runs 15 residues. From germline, CDR1 is ENHRY and CDR2 SYGVKD. Trimming pared 6 bases from V and 0 bases from J, leaving 13 bases between. In DNA form, the CDR3 reads TGTGCCATCAGCAAACTAGATTCTAGCACAGATACGCAGTATTTT. It codes for CAISKLDSSTDTQYF.

This clone has a single count. The CDR3 region has the DNA TGTGCCAGCAGCTTGGCGACAGGGGCCGGGGAGCTGTTTTTT. Its protein product is CASSLATGAGELFF. The J gene is TRBJ2-2, the V gene TRBV5-6; the match to TRBD1 covers 8 bases. The V gene's germline CDR1 is SGHDT and CDR2 YYEEEE. This CDR3 is 14 amino acids long. The V and J ends lost 0 bases and 6 bases, in that order; junction bases with no gene match: 1.

This chain's CDR3 is CASALGFSSYNEQFF. CDR3 coding DNA: TGTGCCAGCGCTTTGGGCTTCAGCTCCTACAATGAGCAGTTCTTC. V usage is TRBV27 and J usage is TRBJ2-1; no firm D call. The V gene's germline CDR1 is MNHEY and CDR2 SMNVEV (reference sequence). The CDR3 totals 15 residues. The ends were cut back, 8 bases at V and 0 bases at J, with 14 bases in the middle.

J is TRBJ1-6 and V is TRBV4-2, with 9 bases identical to TRBD1. CDR3 length: 15 amino acids. The germline V gene has CDR1 LGHNA and CDR2 YNFKEQ. With V trimmed by 3 bases and J by 7 bases, 4 bases remained unmatched. CDR3 in amino acids: CASSQDGTGNSPLHF. CDR3 in DNA: TGTGCCAGCAGCCAGGACGGGACAGGGAATTCACCCCTCCACTTT.

The chain joins TRBV7-9 to TRBJ1-2; 10 nucleotides match TRBD1. J was trimmed by 1 base and V by 1 base; bases with no gene match: 0. This CDR3 spans 15 amino acids. CDR1 is SEHNR, CDR2 FQNEAQ, per germline (reference sequence). CDR3 sequence reads: CASSLGTGGNYGYTF. The CDR3 nucleotides read TGTGCCAGCAGCTTAGGGACAGGGGGTAACTATGGCTACACCTTC.

The DNA for the CDR3 is TGTGCCAGCAGTGGAGGGAACACTGAAGCTTTCTTT. The encoded protein is CASSGGNTEAFF. This chain joins TRBV5-6 and TRBJ1-1, with D hard to call. This CDR3 contains 12 residues. Trimming shortened V by 5 bases and J by 1 base, and 6 bases separated the two germline ends. Germline loops: CDR1 SGHDT, CDR2 YYEEEE.

The J gene is TRBJ1-2, the V gene TRBV6-1; no clear D gene. Germline CDR1 MNHNS, CDR2 SASEGT. V shed 6 bases and J shed 8 bases, with 16 bases lying between them. The CDR3 sequence is 13 residues long. The CDR3 sequence is CASRNQRTGGYTF. The DNA for the CDR3 is TGTGCCAGCAGGAATCAGCGAACCGGCGGCTACACCTTC.

The chain joins TRBV5-4 to TRBJ2-5; 7 bases match TRBD1. V lost 4 bases to trimming and J lost 1 base; unmatched junction nucleotides: 16. The CDR3 is 18 amino acids. Germline CDR1 and CDR2: SGHNT and YYREEE (reference sequence). The CDR3 coding sequence is TGTGCCAGCAGCCGAGCGCCCAGACAGGGTCAACGCCAAGAGACCCAGTACTTC. This gives the protein CASSRAPRQGQRQETQYF.

The chain carries TRBV5-1 and TRBJ1-1, with TRBD1 matching over 7 bases. Looked up from germline, CDR1 is SGHRS and CDR2 is YFSETQ. This CDR3 has 15 amino acids. V was pared by 1 base and J by 2 bases, with 5 bases of the junction left unmatched. CDR3 nucleotides: TGCGCCAGCAGCTTGAAGGGGACAGAAAACACTGAAGCTTTCTTT. It is translated as CASSLKGTENTEAFF.

The gene calls are TRBV5-1 and TRBJ2-2; D gene uncertain. Trimming removed 5 bases from V and 4 bases from J, with 12 bases in between. The CDR3 runs to 14 residues. Germline V CDR1 and CDR2: SGHRS, YFSETQ. The CDR3 loop is CASSLYSGTGELFF. CDR3 DNA: TGCGCCAGCAGTTTATACTCGGGCACCGGGGAGCTGTTTTTT.